These T cell receptor beta chains were read from a single sample in a study of cytotoxic CD8 clonotypes in ibrutinib-treated CLL. Measured with immunoSEQ multiplex PCR; TCRdb has only the in-frame clones, and not every one. The sample comprises 270,000 or so clones, 76% of which are singletons, and about 5.3% rests with the top ten. The source was PBMCs, collected at disease progression, from a patient treated with ibrutinib. The receptors derive from a human donor with chronic lymphocytic leukemia. The CDR3 runs from the conserved cysteine through the conserved F or W. D genes are given only for firm matches. Clone size appears in some rows only: once, few, many, or a class for an expanded clone.

NA TRBJ1-5 15 TRBV9 NA TGTGCCAGCAGCGAGGGACATTCCCTTAATCAGCCCCAGCATTTT CASSEGHSLNQPQHF
TRBD2 TRBJ2-7 15 TRBV7-2 NA TGTGCCAGCAGCTTAGTGTTCCGGGAGGGCTACGAGCAGTACTTC CASSLVFREGYEQYF
NA TRBJ1-1 14 TRBV7-3 few TGTGCCAGCAGCTTAATCGGCCAGCACACTGAAGCTTTCTTT CASSLIGQHTEAFF
NA TRBJ2-1 13 TRBV5-1 NA TGCGCCAGCAGCTTGGTCACGGAGAATGAGCAGTTCTTC CASSLVTENEQFF
NA TRBJ2-2 15 TRBV18 NA TGTGCCAGCTCAGCGGGACCCACGGACACCGGGGAGCTGTTTTTT CASSAGPTDTGELFF
NA TRBJ1-5 14 TRBV9 NA TGTGCCAGCAGCGTAGGGGCAGGGTACCAGCCCCAGCATTTT CASSVGAGYQPQHF
NA TRBJ2-1 14 TRBV4-1 NA TGCGCCAGCAGCCAAGCTCCAGGGTTCAATGAGCAGTTCTTC CASSQAPGFNEQFF
NA TRBJ1-1 14 TRBV9 NA TGTGCCAGCAGCCCCCGGCGGGCGAACACTGAAGCTTTCTTT CASSPRRANTEAFF
NA TRBJ2-6 15 TRBV27 NA TGTGCCAGCACCAGGAGGAGCTCTGGGGCCAACGTCCTGACTTTC CASTRRSSGANVLTF
NA TRBJ1-2 15 TRBV7-9 NA TGTGCCAGCAGCCCGAAGGGCCTGACCGTGGGAGGCTACACCTTC CASSPKGLTVGGYTF
TRBD2 TRBJ2-3 22 TRBV4-2 NA TGTGCCAGCAGCCATCGTTCGAGCGGGGGGGCATCCGTGGAAGTTCGGGCAGATACGCAGTATTTT CASSHRSSGGASVEVRADTQYF
NA TRBJ2-5 18 TRBV7-9 NA TGTGCCAGCAGCTTAGCTACAGGGAGCGGATGGGTCCAAGAGACCCAGTACTTC CASSLATGSGWVQETQYF
TRBD2 TRBJ2-3 16 TRBV5-8 NA TGTGCCAGCAGCCCCTGGGGTCTAGCGGGAGGAGATACGCAGTATTTT CASSPWGLAGGDTQYF
NA TRBJ2-7 19 TRBV5-5 NA TGTGCCAGCAGCTTGGGGGGACAGGGCGTTTTCCCGGGAGGGTACGAGCAGTACTTC CASSLGGQGVFPGGYEQYF
NA TRBJ1-1 15 TRBV19 NA TGTGCCAGTAGTTGGGGGGCTGAGGTGAACACTGAAGCTTTCTTT CASSWGAEVNTEAFF
TRBD2 TRBJ2-5 15 TRBV6-6 NA TGTGCCAGCACCCCCTGGGCTAGCGGGAGTGAGACCCAGTACTTC CASTPWASGSETQYF
NA TRBJ1-2 14 TRBV9 NA TGTGCCAGCAGCGGCCGCGGGGCACCCCGGGGCTACACCTTC CASSGRGAPRGYTF
NA TRBJ1-5 13 TRBV7-6 NA TGTGCCAGCAGCTTTGGAAGCAATCAGCCCCAGCATTTT CASSFGSNQPQHF
NA TRBJ2-1 14 TRBV27 NA TGTGCCAGCAGTTCTGGGGCAGACTACAATGAGCAGTTCTTC CASSSGADYNEQFF
NA TRBJ2-5 15 TRBV11-2 NA TGTGCCAGCAGCTTAGCCAGAGGGTCCCAAGAGACCCAGTACTTC CASSLARGSQETQYF
TRBD2 TRBJ2-2 17 TRBV6-1 NA TGTGCCAGCAGTGCCCTAGCGGGGGGCCAGAACACCGGGGAGCTGTTTTTT CASSALAGGQNTGELFF
NA TRBJ2-3 16 TRBV7-2 NA TGTGCCAGCAGCGTGCGACTCCACCCGGCCACAGATACGCAGTATTTT CASSVRLHPATDTQYF
NA TRBJ2-5 15 TRBV30 NA TGTGCCTGGAGTGTACAGGCGCGGGGGCAGGAGACCCAGTACTTC CAWSVQARGQETQYF
NA TRBJ1-1 15 TRBV5-6 NA TGTGCCAGCAGCTTGTGGGGGCGAATGGACACTGAAGCTTTCTTT CASSLWGRMDTEAFF
NA TRBJ1-1 13 TRBV7-6 once TGTGCCAGCAGCTCCCCAGCGGCGGCTGAAGCTTTCTTT CASSSPAAAEAFF
NA TRBJ2-5 14 TRBV11-2 NA TGTGCCAGCAGCAAAGGCGGGACCCAAGAGACCCAGTACTTC CASSKGGTQETQYF